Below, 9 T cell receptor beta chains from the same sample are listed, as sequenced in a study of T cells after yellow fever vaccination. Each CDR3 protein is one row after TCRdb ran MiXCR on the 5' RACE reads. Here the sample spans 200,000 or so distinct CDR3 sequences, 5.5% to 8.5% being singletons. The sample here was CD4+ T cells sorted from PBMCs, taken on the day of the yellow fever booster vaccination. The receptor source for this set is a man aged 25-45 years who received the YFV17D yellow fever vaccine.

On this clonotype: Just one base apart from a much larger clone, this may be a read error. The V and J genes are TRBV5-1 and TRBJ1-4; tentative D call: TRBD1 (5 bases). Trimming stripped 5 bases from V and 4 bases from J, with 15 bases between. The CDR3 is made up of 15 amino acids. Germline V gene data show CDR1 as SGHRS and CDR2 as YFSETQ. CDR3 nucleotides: TGCGCCAGCAGTCAGAGTGGGGGGAATAATGAAAAACTGTTTTTT. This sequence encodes CASSQSGGNNEKLFF.

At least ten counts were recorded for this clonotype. The CDR3 here is CASNGAADTQYF. DNA for the CDR3: TGTGCCAGCAATGGGGCAGCAGATACGCAGTATTTT. The chain has TRBV6-6 and TRBJ2-3; TRBD1 might be the D (5 bases). This CDR3 has 12 residues. With 7 bases removed from V and 4 bases from J, the gap between germline ends came to 9 bases. From germline, CDR1 is MNHNY and CDR2 SVGAGI (reference sequence).

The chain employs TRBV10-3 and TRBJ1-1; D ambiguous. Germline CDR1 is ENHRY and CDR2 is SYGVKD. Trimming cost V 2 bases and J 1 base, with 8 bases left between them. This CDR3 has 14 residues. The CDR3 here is CAISEGRRNTEAFF. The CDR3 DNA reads TGTGCCATCAGTGAGGGCAGGAGGAACACTGAAGCTTTCTTT.

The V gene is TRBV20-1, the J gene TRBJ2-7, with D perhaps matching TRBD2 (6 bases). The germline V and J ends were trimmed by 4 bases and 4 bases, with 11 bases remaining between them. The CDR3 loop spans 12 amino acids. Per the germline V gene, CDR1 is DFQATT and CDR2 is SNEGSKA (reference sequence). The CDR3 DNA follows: TGCAGTGCTACCGGGAGACTGTACGAGCAGTACTTC. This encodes CSATGRLYEQYF.

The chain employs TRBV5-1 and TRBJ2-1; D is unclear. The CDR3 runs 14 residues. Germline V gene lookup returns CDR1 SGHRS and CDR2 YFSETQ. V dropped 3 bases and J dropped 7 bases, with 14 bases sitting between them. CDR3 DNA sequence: TGCGCCAGCAGCTCCCGTCCTAGTGAGAATGAGCAGTTCTTC. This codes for CASSSRPSENEQFF.

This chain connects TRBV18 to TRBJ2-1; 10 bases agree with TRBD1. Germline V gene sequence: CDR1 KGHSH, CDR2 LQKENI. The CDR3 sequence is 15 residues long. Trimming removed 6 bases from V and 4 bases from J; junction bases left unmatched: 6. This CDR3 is CASSTGTGVYNEQFF. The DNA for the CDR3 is TGTGCCAGCTCGACCGGGACAGGGGTGTACAATGAGCAGTTCTTC.

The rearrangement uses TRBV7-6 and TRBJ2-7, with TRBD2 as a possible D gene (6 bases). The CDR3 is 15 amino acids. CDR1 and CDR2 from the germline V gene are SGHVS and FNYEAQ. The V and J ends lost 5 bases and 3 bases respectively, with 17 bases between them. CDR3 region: CASSEGPGSLYEQYF. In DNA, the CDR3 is TGTGCCAGCAGCGAAGGGCCCGGGAGCCTCTACGAGCAGTACTTC.

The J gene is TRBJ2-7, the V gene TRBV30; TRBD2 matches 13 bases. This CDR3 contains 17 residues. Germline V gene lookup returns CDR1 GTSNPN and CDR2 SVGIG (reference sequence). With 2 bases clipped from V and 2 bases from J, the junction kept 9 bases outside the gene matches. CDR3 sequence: CAWSPRGLAGLTYEQYF. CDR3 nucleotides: TGTGCCTGGAGTCCCCGGGGACTAGCGGGACTAACCTACGAGCAGTACTTC. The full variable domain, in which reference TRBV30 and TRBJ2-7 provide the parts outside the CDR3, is SQTIHQWPATLVQPVGSPLSLECTVEGTSNPNLYWYRQAAGRGLQLLFYSVGIGQISSEVPQNLSASRPQDRQFILSSKKLLLSDSGFYLCAWSPRGLAGLTYEQYFGPGTRLTVT.

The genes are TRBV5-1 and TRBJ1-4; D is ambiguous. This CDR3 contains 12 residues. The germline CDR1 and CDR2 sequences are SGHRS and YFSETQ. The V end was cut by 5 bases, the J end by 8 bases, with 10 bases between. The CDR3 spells CASRVSEEKLFF. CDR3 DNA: TGCGCCAGCAGGGTCTCGGAGGAAAAACTGTTTTTT. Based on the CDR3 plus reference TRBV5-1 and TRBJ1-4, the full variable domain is KAGVTQTPRYLIKTRGQQVTLSCSPISGHRSVSWYQQTPGQGLQFLFEYFSETQRNKGNFPGRFSGRQFSNSRSEMNVSTLELGDSALYLCASRVSEEKLFFGSGTQLSVL.